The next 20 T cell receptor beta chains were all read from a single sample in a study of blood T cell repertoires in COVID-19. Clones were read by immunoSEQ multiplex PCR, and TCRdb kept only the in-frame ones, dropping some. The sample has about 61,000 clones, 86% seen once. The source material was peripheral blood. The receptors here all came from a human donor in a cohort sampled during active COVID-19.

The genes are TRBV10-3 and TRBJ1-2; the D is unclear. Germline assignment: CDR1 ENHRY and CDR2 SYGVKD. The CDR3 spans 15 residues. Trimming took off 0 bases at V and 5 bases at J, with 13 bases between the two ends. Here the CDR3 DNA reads TGTGCCATCAGTGAGTCGACTCGAGGAATATATGGCTACACCTTC. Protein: CAISESTRGIYGYTF.

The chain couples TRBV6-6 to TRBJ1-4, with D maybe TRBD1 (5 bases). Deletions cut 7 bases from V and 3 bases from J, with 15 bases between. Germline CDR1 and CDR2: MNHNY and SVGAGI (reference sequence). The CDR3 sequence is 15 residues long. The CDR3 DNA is TGTGCCAGCACCCCTCGGGGGAGTTCTAATGAAAAACTGTTTTTT. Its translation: CASTPRGSSNEKLFF.

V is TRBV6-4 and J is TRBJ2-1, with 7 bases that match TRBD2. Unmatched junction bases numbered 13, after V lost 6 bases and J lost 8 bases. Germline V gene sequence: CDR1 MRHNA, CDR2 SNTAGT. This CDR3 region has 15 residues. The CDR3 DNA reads TGTGCCAGCAGAGTACGGAGCGGGATTAATTATGAGCAGTTCTTC. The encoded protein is CASRVRSGINYEQFF.

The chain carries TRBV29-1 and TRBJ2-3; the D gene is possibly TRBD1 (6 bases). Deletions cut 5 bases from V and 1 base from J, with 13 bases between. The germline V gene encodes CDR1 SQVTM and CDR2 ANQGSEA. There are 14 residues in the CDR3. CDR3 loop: CSVRTELGTDTQYF. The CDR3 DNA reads TGCAGCGTTCGGACAGAACTAGGCACAGATACGCAGTATTTT.

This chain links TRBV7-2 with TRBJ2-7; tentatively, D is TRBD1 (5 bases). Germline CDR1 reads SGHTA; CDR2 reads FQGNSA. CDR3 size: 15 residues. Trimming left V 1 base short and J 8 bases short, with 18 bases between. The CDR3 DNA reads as TGTGCCAGCAGCTTAGGCAGCAGGGCCCCCCCGCAGCAGTACTTC. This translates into CASSLGSRAPPQQYF.

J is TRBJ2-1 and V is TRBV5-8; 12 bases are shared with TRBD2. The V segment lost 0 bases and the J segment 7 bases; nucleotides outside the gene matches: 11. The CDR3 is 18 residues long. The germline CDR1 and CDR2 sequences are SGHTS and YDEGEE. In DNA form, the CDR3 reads TGTGCCAGCAGCTTGGGGAGGACTAGCGGGGATGTTTGGAATGAGCAGTTCTTC. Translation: CASSLGRTSGDVWNEQFF.

The DNA of the CDR3 is TGTGCCAGCAGTAGTAACAGGAAATCTAGCACAGATACGCAGTATTTT. This gives the protein CASSSNRKSSTDTQYF. The J gene is TRBJ2-3, the V gene TRBV21-1; the table's D gene call, TRBD1, was not cross checked with the DNA. TRBV21-1 corresponds to a pseudogene. The CDR3 spans 16 residues.

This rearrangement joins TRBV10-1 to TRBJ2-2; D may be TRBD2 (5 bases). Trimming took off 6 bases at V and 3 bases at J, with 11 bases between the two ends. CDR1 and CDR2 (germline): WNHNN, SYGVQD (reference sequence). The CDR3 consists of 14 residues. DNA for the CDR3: TGCGCCAGCAGAGAAGGACTCGACACCGGGGAGCTGTTTTTT. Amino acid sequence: CASREGLDTGELFF.

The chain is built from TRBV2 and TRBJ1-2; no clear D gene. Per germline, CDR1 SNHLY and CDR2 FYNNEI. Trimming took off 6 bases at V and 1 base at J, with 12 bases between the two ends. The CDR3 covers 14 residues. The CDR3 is CASRRESINYGYTF. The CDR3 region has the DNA TGTGCCAGCAGAAGGGAGTCTATTAACTATGGCTACACCTTC.

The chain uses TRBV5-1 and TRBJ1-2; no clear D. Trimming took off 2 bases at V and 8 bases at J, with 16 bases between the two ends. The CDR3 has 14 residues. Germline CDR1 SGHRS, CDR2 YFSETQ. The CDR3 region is CASSLRSAGRGYTF. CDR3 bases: TGCGCCAGCAGCTTAAGGTCGGCGGGGAGGGGCTACACCTTC.

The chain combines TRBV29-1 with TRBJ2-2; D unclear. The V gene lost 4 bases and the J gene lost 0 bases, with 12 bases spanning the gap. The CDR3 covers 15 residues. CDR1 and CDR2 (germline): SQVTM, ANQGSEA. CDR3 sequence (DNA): TGCAGCGTTGTCATGGTACAACCGAACACCGGGGAGCTGTTTTTT. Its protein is CSVVMVQPNTGELFF.

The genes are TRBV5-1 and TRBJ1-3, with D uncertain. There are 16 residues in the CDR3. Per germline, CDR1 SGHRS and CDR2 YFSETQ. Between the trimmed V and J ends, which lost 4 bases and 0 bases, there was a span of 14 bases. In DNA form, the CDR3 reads TGCGCCAGCAGCCGGGAATACGGCTACTCTGGAAACACCATATATTTT. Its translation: CASSREYGYSGNTIYF. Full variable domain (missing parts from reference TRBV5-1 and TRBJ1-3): KAGVTQTPRYLIKTRGQQVTLSCSPISGHRSVSWYQQTPGQGLQFLFEYFSETQRNKGNFPGRFSGRQFSNSRSEMNVSTLELGDSALYLCASSREYGYSGNTIYFGEGSWLTVV.

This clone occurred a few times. DNA of the CDR3: TGTGCCAGCAGCCCCGGGACTATCAACACAGATACGCAGTATTTT. Translated: CASSPGTINTDTQYF. The chain combines TRBV11-2 with TRBJ2-3, with 7 bases fitting TRBD2. This CDR3 region has 15 residues. The germline V gene encodes CDR1 SGHAT and CDR2 FQNNGV. V lost 5 bases, J lost 2 bases, and 7 bases stayed unmatched.

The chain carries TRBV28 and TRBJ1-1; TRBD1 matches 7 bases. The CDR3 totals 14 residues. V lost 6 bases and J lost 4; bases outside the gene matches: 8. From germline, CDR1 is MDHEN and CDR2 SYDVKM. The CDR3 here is CASSPTGMATEAFF. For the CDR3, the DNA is TGTGCCAGCAGCCCGACAGGGATGGCCACTGAAGCTTTCTTT.

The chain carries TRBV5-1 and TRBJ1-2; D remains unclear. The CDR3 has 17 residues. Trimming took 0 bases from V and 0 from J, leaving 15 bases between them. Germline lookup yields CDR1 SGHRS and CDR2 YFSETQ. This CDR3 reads CASSLAGTLNPNYGYTF. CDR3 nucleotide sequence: TGCGCCAGCAGCTTGGCGGGTACCTTAAATCCTAACTATGGCTACACCTTC.

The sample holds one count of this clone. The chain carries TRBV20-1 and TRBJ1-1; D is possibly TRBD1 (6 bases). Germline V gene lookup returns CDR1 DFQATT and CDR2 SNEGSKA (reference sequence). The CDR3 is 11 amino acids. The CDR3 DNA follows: TGCAGAGCACAGGGGAACACTGAAGCTTTCTTT. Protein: CRAQGNTEAFF.

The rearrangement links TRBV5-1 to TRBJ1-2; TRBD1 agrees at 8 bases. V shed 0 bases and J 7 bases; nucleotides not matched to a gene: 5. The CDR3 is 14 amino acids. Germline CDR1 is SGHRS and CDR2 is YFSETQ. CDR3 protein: CASSLAGGFSGYTF. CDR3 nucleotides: TGCGCCAGCAGCTTGGCAGGGGGCTTTAGTGGCTACACCTTC.

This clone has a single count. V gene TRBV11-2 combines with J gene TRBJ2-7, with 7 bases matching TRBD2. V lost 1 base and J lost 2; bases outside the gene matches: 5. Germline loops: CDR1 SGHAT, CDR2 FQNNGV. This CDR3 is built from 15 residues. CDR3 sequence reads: CASSLATSETYEQYF. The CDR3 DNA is TGTGCCAGCAGCTTAGCTACTAGCGAAACCTACGAGCAGTACTTC.

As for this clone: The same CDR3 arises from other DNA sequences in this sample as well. Here the CDR3 reads CASRGTSGYNEQFF. The CDR3 DNA reads as TGTGCCAGCAGGGGGACTAGCGGGTACAATGAGCAGTTCTTC. The genes are TRBV3-1 (or the pseudogene TRBV3-2) and TRBJ2-1; 12 bases align to TRBD2. J was trimmed by 4 bases and V by 6 bases; bases with no gene match: 1. This CDR3 region has 14 residues. CDR1 is LGHDT and CDR2 is YNNKEL in the germline V gene (reference sequence).

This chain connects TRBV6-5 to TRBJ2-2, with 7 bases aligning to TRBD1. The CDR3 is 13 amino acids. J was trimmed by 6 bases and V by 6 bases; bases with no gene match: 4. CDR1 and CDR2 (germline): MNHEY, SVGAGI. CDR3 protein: CASSTGTAGELFF. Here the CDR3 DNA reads TGTGCCAGCAGCACCGGGACAGCCGGGGAGCTGTTTTTT.